This T cell receptor (beta chain) was sequenced for a study of cytomegalovirus exposure and HLA in healthy donors. About the research overall: The study's early data release held around 85 million unique TCRs from HLA-typed donors.

13 Jbeta primers and 60 Vbeta primers were used for the PCR. Authors' methods: Approximately 80 million unique TCR beta chains, roughly 11 million of them shared, were counted by a later analysis. The method was immunoSEQ multiplex PCR; TCRdb's version includes in-frame clones alone and lacks a portion of them. Clonal size and the V and J genes are those of that table, whereas D and trimming came from the DNA. Of over 150,000 clones in the sample, roughly three quarters were seen once. In germline, CDR1 is SGHKS, CDR2 YYEKEE (reference sequence). The CDR3 length is 15 residues. V shed 2 bases and J 6 bases; nucleotides not matched to a gene: 5.

The chain links TRBV5-5 to TRBJ1-4; TRBD1 matches 9 bases. Material for sequencing was PBMCs. The TCR comes from a man aged 30 to 45 in good health and CMV-seropositive. The CDR3 sequence is CASSLSGTGYEKLFF. The CDR3 nucleotides read TGTGCCAGCAGCTTATCCGGGACAGGGTATGAAAAACTGTTTTTT.